Presented here are 10 T cell receptor beta chains from one specimen sequenced in a study of shared clonotypes between healthy human individuals. Profiled with immunoSEQ multiplex PCR; TCRdb holds only in-frame clones, not every one. The sample contains hundreds of thousands of clones, roughly three quarters of which appear only once. Sequenced sample: PBMCs. These receptors originate from a woman aged 40 to 50 in good health. Some clones in this sample may be carry-over from other donors' samples.

This clone came up a few times. The chain has TRBV15 and TRBJ1-5; unclear D gene. The germline V gene encodes CDR1 LNHNV and CDR2 YYDKDF (reference sequence). The V end was cut by 8 bases, the J end by 0 bases, with 11 bases between. The CDR3 sequence is 14 residues long. DNA of the CDR3: TGTGCCACCTCCAGAGGCTATAGCAATCAGCCCCAGCATTTT. It is translated as CATSRGYSNQPQHF.

The chain links TRBV5-1 to TRBJ2-3, with a tentative D call TRBD2 (5 bases). CDR1 and CDR2 from the germline V gene are SGHRS and YFSETQ. The CDR3 loop spans 14 amino acids. Trimming took off 4 bases at V and 2 bases at J, with 11 bases between the two ends. The CDR3 loop is CASSPKRTTDTQYF. CDR3 coding DNA: TGCGCCAGCAGCCCTAAGCGGACCACAGATACGCAGTATTTT.

This chain joins TRBV7-8 and TRBJ2-7; 7 nucleotides match TRBD1. The CDR3 runs 17 residues. Germline V CDR1 and CDR2: SGHVS, FQNEAQ. V gave up 3 bases and J gave up 1 base; unmatched junction bases: 12. CDR3 in DNA: TGTGCCAGCAGCTTCCACAGGGGAAGCGGATCATCCTACGAGCAGTACTTC. This gives the protein CASSFHRGSGSSYEQYF.

The chain recombines TRBV25-1 with TRBJ1-4, with D possibly matching TRBD1 (6 bases). This CDR3 has 15 residues. The germline V gene encodes CDR1 MGHDK and CDR2 SYGVNS. The ends were cut back, 7 bases at V and 8 bases at J, with 20 bases in the middle. The chain's CDR3 is CASTTPGAGGEKLFF. CDR3 sequence (DNA): TGTGCCAGCACCACCCCGGGGGCCGGGGGAGAAAAACTGTTTTTT.

This chain links TRBV27 with TRBJ2-3; 10 nucleotides align to TRBD1. This CDR3 has 15 amino acids. Unmatched junction bases numbered 10, after V lost 7 bases and J lost 6 bases. CDR1 is MNHEY and CDR2 is SMNVEV in the germline V gene (reference sequence). The CDR3 nucleotides are TGTGCCAGCAAACCTCGGGACAGGGGATATGATACGCAGTATTTT. Its translation is CASKPRDRGYDTQYF.

V gene TRBV14 combines with J gene TRBJ1-3; D uncertain. Trimming left V 0 bases short and J 0 bases short, with 12 bases between. This CDR3 has 17 amino acids. Germline CDR1 SGHDN, CDR2 FVKESK. The CDR3 bases are TGTGCCAGCAGCCAAGATTTGCCAAGGAGCTCTGGAAACACCATATATTTT. Amino acids: CASSQDLPRSSGNTIYF.

The V gene is TRBV19, the J gene TRBJ2-5, with D tentatively TRBD2 (6 bases). Germline-derived CDR1 and CDR2 are LNHDA and SQIVND (reference sequence). Trimming stripped 5 bases from V and 1 base from J, with 11 bases between. The CDR3 contains 14 residues. The CDR3 here is CASSPRGTQETQYF. The CDR3 coding sequence is TGTGCCAGTAGTCCGCGCGGGACCCAAGAGACCCAGTACTTC.

This clone appeared once. The chain carries TRBV7-9 and TRBJ1-5; D might be TRBD1 (5 bases). V was cut by 8 bases and J by 7 bases, with 9 bases left in between. Germline V CDR1 and CDR2: SEHNR, FQNEAQ (reference sequence). There are 11 residues in the CDR3. The CDR3 here is CASGGLQPQHF. CDR3 bases: TGTGCCAGCGGGGGTTTGCAGCCCCAGCATTTT.

V usage is TRBV7-2 and J usage is TRBJ2-5, with TRBD2 matching over 9 bases. The V segment lost 1 base and the J segment 5 bases; nucleotides outside the gene matches: 5. CDR3 length: 15 amino acids. In germline, CDR1 is SGHTA, CDR2 FQGNSA. CDR3 nucleotides: TGTGCCAGCAGCTTAGTTGCGGGAGGGTGGGAGACCCAGTACTTC. It translates to CASSLVAGGWETQYF.

This chain uses TRBV11-2 with TRBJ2-3, with 7 bases aligning to TRBD2. V lost 1 base and J lost 1; bases outside the gene matches: 2. Germline loops: CDR1 SGHAT, CDR2 FQNNGV. This CDR3 region has 15 residues. The CDR3 region is CASSLAGGRTDTQYF. Here the CDR3 DNA reads TGTGCCAGCAGCTTAGCGGGAGGACGCACAGATACGCAGTATTTT.